These 20 T cell receptor beta chains were all obtained from the same sample, sequenced in a study of T cell repertoires in ileal Crohn's disease. Produced via immunoSEQ multiplex PCR; TCRdb's table is partial and in-frame only. The table shows about 12,000 clones, with around 81% occurring only once. The source material was ileal tissue. Source of these receptors: an adult with Crohn's disease.

The chain joins TRBV7-9 to TRBJ2-6; D is possibly TRBD2 (6 bases). This CDR3 region has 16 residues. From germline, CDR1 is SEHNR and CDR2 FQNEAQ (reference sequence). Trimming pared 1 base from V and 2 bases from J, leaving 9 bases between. The CDR3: CASSLVGGTGANVLTF. CDR3 nucleotide sequence: TGTGCCAGCAGCTTAGTGGGGGGAACTGGGGCCAACGTCCTGACTTTC. The full variable domain, in which reference TRBV7-9 and TRBJ2-6 provide the parts outside the CDR3, is DTGVSQNPRHKITKRGQNVTFRCDPISEHNRLYWYRQTLGQGPEFLTYFQNEAQLEKSRLLSDRFSAERPKGSFSTLEIQRTEQGDSAMYLCASSLVGGTGANVLTFGAGSRLTVL.

This clone was counted only a few times. The chain employs TRBV29-1 and TRBJ1-2; 9 bases are a match to TRBD1. The CDR3 consists of 12 residues. V shed 7 bases, J shed 7 bases, and the junction held 7 bases outside the gene matches. Germline CDR1 reads SQVTM; CDR2 reads ANQGSEA. CDR3 in amino acids: CSAPGDRAGYTF. For the CDR3, the DNA is TGCAGCGCCCCGGGGGACAGGGCTGGCTACACCTTC.

V gene TRBV19 combines with J gene TRBJ1-5, with TRBD1 as a possible D gene (5 bases). This CDR3 comprises 16 residues. Deletions cut 3 bases from V and 1 base from J, with 13 bases between. Germline CDR1 is LNHDA and CDR2 is SQIVND (reference sequence). CDR3 DNA sequence: TGTGCCAGTAGTATCTTGGGGGGATTGAGCAATCAGCCCCAGCATTTT. It is translated as CASSILGGLSNQPQHF.

The chain carries TRBV2 and TRBJ1-2; the D gene is possibly TRBD1 (6 bases). There are 17 residues in the CDR3. Trimming took 10 bases from V and 0 from J, leaving 24 bases between them. The germline V gene encodes CDR1 SNHLY and CDR2 FYNNEI. This CDR3 is CATSPGRGVRANYGYTF. Here the CDR3 DNA reads TGTGCCACCTCTCCCGGCAGGGGCGTTAGAGCTAACTATGGCTACACCTTC.

V gene TRBV6-1 combines with J gene TRBJ2-2; 7 positions agree with TRBD1. V lost 2 bases and J lost 5; bases outside the gene matches: 5. The CDR3 runs to 15 residues. Per the germline V gene, CDR1 is MNHNS and CDR2 is SASEGT. In DNA, the CDR3 is TGTGCCAGCAGTGAAACAGGGGAAAGGACCGGGGAGCTGTTTTTT. Protein product: CASSETGERTGELFF.

The sample holds a few counts of this clone. This chain uses TRBV5-6 with TRBJ1-6; D is perhaps TRBD1 (6 bases). CDR3 size: 16 residues. Germline CDR1 is SGHDT and CDR2 is YYEEEE. Trimming cost V 1 base and J 6 bases, with 14 bases left between them. CDR3 bases: TGTGCCAGCAGCTTGTATAGGACAGCAAGTAATTCACCCCTCCACTTT. Its translation: CASSLYRTASNSPLHF.

The V call is TRBV11-3, the J call TRBJ2-1, with TRBD2 identical over 13 bases. CDR1 is SGHNT and CDR2 is YENEEA in the germline V gene. This CDR3 has 15 amino acids. J was trimmed by 9 bases and V by 4 bases; bases with no gene match: 6. The CDR3 bases are TGTGCCAGCAGCTCCGGACTAGCGGGAGACTTTGAGCAGTTCTTC. It specifies CASSSGLAGDFEQFF.

V usage is TRBV4-2 and J usage is TRBJ2-5, with a weak D call TRBD1 (6 bases). The CDR3 totals 14 residues. Germline V CDR1 and CDR2: LGHNA, YNFKEQ. Deletions cut 0 bases from V and 3 bases from J, with 8 bases between. CDR3 in DNA: TGTGCCAGCAGCCAAGACACAGGGAAAGAGACCCAGTACTTC. Translated: CASSQDTGKETQYF.

This clone came up a few times. This chain joins TRBV5-5 and TRBJ2-7; a weak D match, TRBD1 (5 bases). CDR1 is SGHKS and CDR2 is YYEKEE in the germline V gene (reference sequence). CDR3 size: 14 residues. V was cut by 2 bases and J by 2 bases, with 11 bases left in between. CDR3 amino acids: CASSLLQGPYEQYF. The CDR3 region has the DNA TGTGCCAGCAGCTTACTTCAGGGCCCCTACGAGCAGTACTTC.

V is TRBV2 and J is TRBJ1-2, with a weak D call TRBD1 (6 bases). The CDR3 covers 16 residues. V dropped 7 bases and J dropped 7 bases, with 25 bases sitting between them. Germline CDR1 and CDR2: SNHLY and FYNNEI. In DNA, the CDR3 is TGTGCCAGCACAGGCGGCAGGGGATTTATGATTACTGGCTACACCTTC. Residues: CASTGGRGFMITGYTF.

The rearrangement links TRBV2 to TRBJ2-3; possibly TRBD1 for D (6 bases). Trimming stripped 7 bases from V and 3 bases from J, with 17 bases between. The CDR3 is 15 residues long. CDR1 is SNHLY, CDR2 FYNNEI, per germline. CDR3 sequence (DNA): TGTGCCAGCAAACCTCGGGGACAACTAACAGATACGCAGTATTTT. Its protein is CASKPRGQLTDTQYF.

This clone appeared once. The chain uses TRBV7-9 and TRBJ1-1, with a possible D match to TRBD1 (6 bases). Per germline, CDR1 SEHNR and CDR2 FQNEAQ (reference sequence). Trimming shortened V by 6 bases and J by 5 bases, and 13 bases separated the two germline ends. CDR3 length: 13 amino acids. CDR3 sequence reads: CASSSTGRTEAFF. The CDR3 DNA follows: TGTGCCAGCAGTTCGACAGGTAGAACTGAAGCTTTCTTT.

The rearrangement links TRBV5-1 to TRBJ2-5, with D maybe TRBD2 (6 bases). This CDR3 has 14 residues. Germline CDR1 SGHRS, CDR2 YFSETQ. V lost 0 bases, J lost 9 bases, and 15 bases lay in between. In DNA, the CDR3 is TGCGCCAGCAGCTTGGCGGAGGGTCCGTCCCCCCAGTACTTC. Amino acid sequence: CASSLAEGPSPQYF.

The chain has TRBV5-1 and TRBJ1-1; weak D call: TRBD1 (5 bases). Trimming took off 4 bases at V and 0 bases at J, with 19 bases between the two ends. Per the germline V gene, CDR1 is SGHRS and CDR2 is YFSETQ. The CDR3 has 17 amino acids. CDR3 in amino acids: CASSPRLDSHMNTEAFF. Here the CDR3 DNA reads TGCGCCAGCAGCCCCAGATTAGACAGTCACATGAACACTGAAGCTTTCTTT.

In its sample, this clone ranks as medium-sized. The chain combines TRBV11-2 with TRBJ2-7; 10 bases match TRBD2. Germline V gene data show CDR1 as SGHAT and CDR2 as FQNNGV. The CDR3 totals 16 residues. Trimming removed 4 bases from V and 5 bases from J; junction bases left unmatched: 11. In nucleotides, the CDR3 is TGTGCCAGCAGCTCCGGATCGAGCGGGAGGGCCCACGAGCAGTACTTC. Translating gives CASSSGSSGRAHEQYF.

With respect to this clone: One end of the junction is discordant with germline, which a read error may explain. This sequence joins TRBV19 and TRBJ2-5; 10 bases line up with TRBD2. The CDR3 has 17 residues. Per germline, CDR1 LNHDA and CDR2 SQIVND (reference sequence). The CDR3 DNA follows: TGTGCCAGTAGCAGCACACCTAGCGGGGGAGCCCAAGCGACCCAGTACTTC. This codes for CASSSTPSGGAQATQYF.

The J gene is TRBJ2-3, the V gene TRBV7-9, with 9 bases aligning to TRBD2. J was trimmed by 0 bases and V by 5 bases; bases with no gene match: 3. Looked up from germline, CDR1 is SEHNR and CDR2 is FQNEAQ (reference sequence). This CDR3 contains 15 residues. CDR3 sequence reads: CASSRGGGSTDTQYF. The DNA of the CDR3 is TGTGCCAGCAGCCGCGGGGGGGGTAGCACAGATACGCAGTATTTT.

The rearrangement joins TRBV27 to TRBJ1-5; the D gene is possibly TRBD1 (6 bases). The CDR3 contains 14 residues. The V end was cut by 10 bases, the J end by 9 bases, with 22 bases between. The germline V gene encodes CDR1 MNHEY and CDR2 SMNVEV (reference sequence). CDR3 DNA: TGTGCCACCAACCCAGGGGCGACCCCTCGGCCCCAGCATTTT. It codes for CATNPGATPRPQHF.

The rearrangement uses TRBV6-1 and TRBJ1-1; D is ambiguous. V was clipped by 3 bases and J by 0 bases, with 2 bases between them. Germline lookup yields CDR1 MNHNS and CDR2 SASEGT. CDR3 length: 12 residues. The CDR3 sequence: CASSDMNTEAFF. CDR3 in DNA: TGTGCCAGCAGTGATATGAACACTGAAGCTTTCTTT.

This clone is categorized as medium-sized. CDR3 amino acids: CASSLGSAYEQYF. CDR3 in DNA: TGTGCCAGCAGCTTAGGCAGCGCCTACGAGCAGTACTTC. The rearrangement uses TRBV7-9 and TRBJ2-7; D unresolved. Trimming cost V 1 base and J 2 bases, with 6 bases left between them. Germline CDR1 SEHNR, CDR2 FQNEAQ (reference sequence). This CDR3 is built from 13 residues.